This T cell receptor beta chain emerged from a study of CD8 T cells in ankylosing spondylitis. General study results and limits: Typical of ankylosing spondylitis blood, it appeared, was a TCR beta motif of eight highly homologous variants.

A single record per CDR3 protein comes from TCRdb applying MiXCR to the 5' RACE reads. The sample lists 8,000 to 9,000 distinct CDR3 sequences; about 3.9% were seen once. The CDR3 covers 16 residues. Per the germline V gene, CDR1 is SGDLS and CDR2 is YYNGEE. V lost 2 bases and J lost 1, with 14 bases in between. This clonotype was recorded many times. Its antigen is not known. The chain couples TRBV9 to TRBJ2-3; weak D call: TRBD1 (6 bases). Sequencing was carried out using blood, either unsorted or a sorted T cell fraction (not recorded which). This clonotype was sampled from a female donor with ankylosing spondylitis or in good health (not recorded which). This chain's CDR3 is CASSVRDKAGTDTQYF. For the CDR3, the DNA is TGTGCCAGCAGCGTCAGGGACAAAGCAGGCACAGATACGCAGTATTTT. Combining the CDR3 with reference TRBV9 and TRBJ2-3 gives the whole variable domain DSGVTQTPKHLITATGQRVTLRCSPRSGDLSVYWYQQSLDQGLQFLIQYYNGEERAKGNILERFSAQQFPDLHSELNLSSLELGDSALYFCASSVRDKAGTDTQYFGPGTRLTVL.